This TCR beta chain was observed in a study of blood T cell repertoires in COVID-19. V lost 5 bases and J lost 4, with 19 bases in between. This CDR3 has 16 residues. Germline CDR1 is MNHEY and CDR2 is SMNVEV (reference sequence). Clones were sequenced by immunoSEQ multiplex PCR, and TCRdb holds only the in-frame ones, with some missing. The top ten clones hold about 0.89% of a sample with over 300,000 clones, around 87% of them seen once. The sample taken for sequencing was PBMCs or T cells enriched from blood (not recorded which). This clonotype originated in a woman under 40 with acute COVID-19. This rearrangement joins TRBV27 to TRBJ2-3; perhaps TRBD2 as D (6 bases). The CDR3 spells CASSALLARRSDTQYF. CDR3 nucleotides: TGTGCCAGCAGTGCCTTACTAGCTCGGCGTTCAGATACGCAGTATTTT.